Presented here are 24 T cell receptor beta chains from one specimen sequenced in a study of T cell clonotyping in hematopoietic cell transplantation. Time point: recipient sample about 28 days before transplant, after cytoreduction. TCRdb keeps only in-frame clones here, not all; method: immunoSEQ multiplex PCR. Of about 80,000 clones in the sample, 90% to 96% were seen once. Sequenced material: peripheral blood mononuclear cells, taken before stem cell transplant. The receptors were sampled from a woman in her forties or fifties with acute myeloid leukemia. Some clones in this sample may be carry-over from other donors' samples.

This chain uses TRBV6-5 with TRBJ1-1; D ambiguous. The V and J ends lost 6 bases and 6 bases respectively, with 14 bases between them. The CDR3 totals 13 residues. Germline assignment: CDR1 MNHEY and CDR2 SVGAGI. The CDR3 nucleotides read TGTGCCAGCAGACCCCAAGTCGGAGCTGAAGCTTTCTTT. Translating gives CASRPQVGAEAFF.

This chain connects TRBV5-4 to TRBJ2-3; 7 bases line up with TRBD1. Germline V gives CDR1 SGHNT, CDR2 YYREEE (reference sequence). V dropped 0 bases and J dropped 5; count of bases not matched to a gene: 9. The CDR3 is 16 amino acids. CDR3 sequence: CASSLGARQGRDTQYF. In DNA form, the CDR3 reads TGTGCCAGCAGCTTGGGGGCGAGACAGGGAAGAGATACGCAGTATTTT.

This rearrangement joins TRBV29-1 to TRBJ2-3, with 12 bases identical to TRBD1. CDR1 is SQVTM, CDR2 ANQGSEA, per germline. This CDR3 contains 13 residues. V shed 4 bases, J shed 4 bases, and the junction held 0 bases outside the gene matches. The CDR3 DNA reads TGCAGCGTTGGGGACAGGGGGCCAGATACGCAGTATTTT. Translation: CSVGDRGPDTQYF.

The V call is TRBV19, the J call TRBJ1-1; maybe TRBD1 (6 bases). Germline loops: CDR1 LNHDA, CDR2 SQIVND (reference sequence). The CDR3 totals 12 residues. Trimming cost V 6 bases and J 5 bases, with 10 bases left between them. CDR3 sequence reads: CASSDRMTEAFF. DNA of the CDR3: TGTGCCAGTAGCGACAGGATGACTGAAGCTTTCTTT.

This chain connects TRBV11-3 to TRBJ2-5; D is undetermined. The length of the CDR3 is 12 residues. Between the trimmed V and J ends, which lost 1 base and 5 bases, there was a span of 5 bases. The germline V gene has CDR1 SGHNT and CDR2 YENEEA. The CDR3 here is CASSLGHETQYF. CDR3 in DNA: TGTGCCAGCAGCTTAGGTCACGAGACCCAGTACTTC.

The chain has TRBV5-1 and TRBJ1-1, with 9 bases identical to TRBD1. The CDR3 loop spans 15 amino acids. V lost 4 bases and J lost 3; bases outside the gene matches: 7. The V gene's germline CDR1 is SGHRS and CDR2 YFSETQ. CDR3 DNA: TGCGCCAGCAGCGCTCGGACAGGGGATTACACTGAAGCTTTCTTT. Amino acid sequence: CASSARTGDYTEAFF.

The chain is built from TRBV27 and TRBJ1-2, with 8 nucleotides matching TRBD1. Germline CDR1 reads MNHEY; CDR2 reads SMNVEV (reference sequence). The CDR3 loop spans 14 amino acids. With 5 bases clipped from V and 4 bases from J, the junction kept 6 bases outside the gene matches. The chain's CDR3 is CASSPQTGAYGYTF. For the CDR3, the DNA is TGTGCCAGCAGTCCTCAGACAGGGGCCTATGGCTACACCTTC.

V usage is TRBV19 and J usage is TRBJ1-2, with 10 bases that match TRBD1. CDR3 size: 13 residues. Germline V CDR1 and CDR2: LNHDA, SQIVND (reference sequence). The V segment lost 7 bases and the J segment 4 bases; nucleotides outside the gene matches: 3. The CDR3 loop is CASNRDRGYGYTF. CDR3 nucleotide sequence: TGTGCCAGTAATAGGGACAGGGGCTATGGCTACACCTTC.

The rearrangement links TRBV5-8 to TRBJ1-5, with D possibly matching TRBD1 (6 bases). There are 15 residues in the CDR3. The ends were cut back, 4 bases at V and 3 bases at J, with 14 bases in the middle. CDR1 is SGHTS and CDR2 is YDEGEE in the germline V gene. For the CDR3, the DNA is TGTGCCAGCAGCGTTGGACAGCTCATCAATCAGCCCCAGCATTTT. Encoded protein: CASSVGQLINQPQHF. The whole variable domain, remainder taken from reference TRBV5-8 and TRBJ1-5, is EAGVTQSPTHLIKTRGQQATLRCSPISGHTSVYWYQQALGLGLQFLLWYDEGEERNRGNFPPRFSGRQFPNYSSELNVNALELEDSALYLCASSVGQLINQPQHFGDGTRLSIL.

The chain couples TRBV27 to TRBJ1-4, with D uncertain. The CDR3 covers 14 residues. In germline, CDR1 is MNHEY, CDR2 SMNVEV (reference sequence). V was pared by 8 bases and J by 5 bases, with 15 bases between. CDR3 amino acids: CASYPGSGNEKLFF. The DNA for the CDR3 is TGTGCCAGCTATCCGGGGTCCGGGAATGAAAAACTGTTTTTT.

The V and J genes are TRBV6-5 and TRBJ2-7; D is unclear. The CDR3 covers 12 residues. Germline V gives CDR1 MNHEY, CDR2 SVGAGI. V lost 5 bases to trimming and J lost 6 bases, with 11 bases between them. The CDR3: CASSEMSPEQYF. CDR3 DNA: TGTGCCAGCAGTGAAATGTCGCCCGAGCAGTACTTC.

The CDR3 bases are TGTGCCAGCAGCTTATCAGGGACACACTACGAGCAGTACTTC. Protein sequence: CASSLSGTHYEQYF. This rearrangement joins TRBV11-2 to TRBJ2-7, with a weak D call TRBD1 (6 bases). This CDR3 has 14 residues. CDR1 and CDR2 from the germline V gene are SGHAT and FQNNGV. The germline V and J ends were trimmed by 2 bases and 3 bases, with 11 bases remaining between them. Together with reference TRBV11-2 and TRBJ2-7, the CDR3 gives the full variable domain: EAGVAQSPRYKIIEKRQSVAFWCNPISGHATLYWYQQILGQGPKLLIQFQNNGVVDDSQLPKDRFSAERLKGVDSTLKIQPAKLEDSAVYLCASSLSGTHYEQYFGPGTRLTVT.

The genes are TRBV29-1 and TRBJ1-1; TRBD1 might be the D (5 bases). The ends were cut back, 6 bases at V and 1 base at J, with 18 bases in the middle. This CDR3 comprises 15 residues. Germline V gives CDR1 SQVTM, CDR2 ANQGSEA. In nucleotides, the CDR3 is TGCAGCGTGATCCTCTACGGGACGGCGAACACTGAAGCTTTCTTT. Translating gives CSVILYGTANTEAFF.

In this sample, this clone turned up once. The gene calls are TRBV30 and TRBJ2-1; the D call may be TRBD1 or TRBD2 (6 bases each). The CDR3 spans 12 residues. Trimming removed 4 bases from V and 9 bases from J, with 13 bases in between. Germline V lookup: CDR1 GTSNPN, CDR2 SVGIG (reference sequence). The CDR3 nucleotides are TGTGCCTGGACCCGGGGGCCCGTTGAGCAGTTCTTC. It encodes CAWTRGPVEQFF.

V gene TRBV11-2 combines with J gene TRBJ2-7, with TRBD2 identical over 13 bases. This CDR3 spans 18 amino acids. V lost 6 bases to trimming and J lost 2 bases; unmatched junction nucleotides: 13. Germline V CDR1 and CDR2: SGHAT, FQNNGV. The CDR3 bases are TGTGCCAGCAGTTCCGGGACTAGCGGGGTTGGGCGCACCTACGAGCAGTACTTC. Protein sequence: CASSSGTSGVGRTYEQYF.

The CDR3 loop reads CAISESGGWEQYF. The CDR3 region has the DNA TGTGCCATCAGTGAGTCCGGCGGCTGGGAGCAGTACTTC. The chain links TRBV10-3 to TRBJ2-7, with no clear D. Germline assignment: CDR1 ENHRY and CDR2 SYGVKD. Trimming pared 0 bases from V and 7 bases from J, leaving 10 bases between. This CDR3 is built from 13 residues.

The V call is TRBV28, the J call TRBJ2-7; the D gene is possibly TRBD2 (7 bases). V gave up 10 bases and J gave up 6 bases, with 16 bases separating them. The CDR3 length is 12 residues. Germline V gene sequence: CDR1 MDHEN, CDR2 SYDVKM. For the CDR3, the DNA is TGTGCCACGTTGAGGGGGGGCCTCGAGCAGTACTTC. Its protein is CATLRGGLEQYF.

The chain couples TRBV28 to TRBJ1-2; D gene unclear. CDR1 and CDR2 from the germline V gene are MDHEN and SYDVKM. CDR3 size: 11 residues. V dropped 6 bases and J dropped 8 bases, with 10 bases sitting between them. This CDR3 reads CASRGTGGYTF. CDR3 in DNA: TGTGCCAGCAGGGGTACTGGGGGCTACACCTTC.

CDR3 in amino acids: CASSSRDFRPMNTEAFF. The CDR3 bases are TGTGCCAGCAGTTCCCGGGACTTTCGGCCAATGAACACTGAAGCTTTCTTT. V is TRBV28 and J is TRBJ1-1; possibly TRBD1 for D (5 bases). The germline V gene encodes CDR1 MDHEN and CDR2 SYDVKM. Trimming cost V 4 bases and J 0 bases, with 18 bases left between them. CDR3 length: 17 amino acids.

The table lists this clone with a count of one. The chain uses TRBV30 and TRBJ2-7; D is unclear. V was pared by 2 bases and J by 1 base, with 15 bases between. The CDR3 has 15 amino acids. In germline, CDR1 is GTSNPN, CDR2 SVGIG (reference sequence). The CDR3, as DNA: TGTGCCTGGAGTTCAATAACAGCAACTTCCTACGAGCAGTACTTC. Its protein is CAWSSITATSYEQYF.

Written as DNA, the CDR3 is TGTGCCAGCAGGCCTACCGGGACAGTCTCGGATGGCTACACCTTC. It is translated as CASRPTGTVSDGYTF. The chain combines TRBV5-4 with TRBJ1-2, with 7 bases lining up with TRBD1. This CDR3 comprises 15 residues. J was trimmed by 6 bases and V by 5 bases; bases with no gene match: 13. The germline gives CDR1 SGHNT, CDR2 YYREEE (reference sequence).

This sequence joins TRBV28 and TRBJ2-6; no definite D call. The germline V and J ends were trimmed by 6 bases and 0 bases, with 9 bases remaining between them. The CDR3 totals 15 residues. CDR1 and CDR2 from the germline V gene are MDHEN and SYDVKM. CDR3 DNA sequence: TGTGCCAGCAGCTTGGGTAGCTCTGGGGCCAACGTCCTGACTTTC. Amino acids: CASSLGSSGANVLTF.

This clone was detected only once. The CDR3 DNA follows: TGTGCCAGCTCCTTCTCCTACGAGCAGTACTTC. Amino acid sequence: CASSFSYEQYF. This chain joins TRBV6-6 and TRBJ2-7, with unresolved D. CDR1 and CDR2 (germline): MNHNY, SVGAGI (reference sequence). This CDR3 has 11 amino acids. Trimming took 8 bases from V and 0 from J, leaving 5 bases between them.

This clone was seen once. V gene TRBV6-6 combines with J gene TRBJ2-5; 9 bases are a match to TRBD1. With the DNA end fitting TRBJ2-7 better, the J assignment may be wrong. Germline-derived CDR1 and CDR2 are MNHNY and SVGAGI (reference sequence). The CDR3 has 14 residues. Here the CDR3 reads CASGSRQGGGEQYF. The DNA of the CDR3 is TGTGCCAGCGGTTCCAGACAGGGGGGAGGCGAGCAGTACTTC.